The rows below give T cell receptor beta chains drawn from one sample of a study of cytomegalovirus exposure and HLA in healthy donors. Assay: immunoSEQ multiplex PCR; the TCRdb copy retains only in-frame clones and omits some. This sample carries about 43,000 clones, 55% to 75% of them seen once, and the ten largest clones take 12%. The sample taken for sequencing was PBMCs. Receptor source: a man aged 60 to 69 in good health and CMV-seropositive. Each CDR3 is given with its conserved first and last residue. A D gene is named only where the DNA matches it firmly. Clone size appears in some rows only: once, few, many, or a class for an expanded clone.

D,size,length,J,V,CDR3,DNA
TRBD1,.,14,TRBJ2-2,TRBV2,CASSGQGNAGELFF,TGTGCCAGCAGCGGACAGGGGAACGCCGGGGAGCTGTTTTTT
.,.,14,TRBJ2-5,TRBV5-4,CASSLDRDYETQYF,TGTGCCAGCAGCTTGGACAGGGATTACGAGACCCAGTACTTC
.,few,15,TRBJ2-7,TRBV7-6,CASSKGRLAPYEQYF,TGTGCCAGCAGCAAGGGGAGGCTAGCGCCATACGAGCAGTACTTC
TRBD1,.,12,TRBJ1-1,TRBV4-1,CASSSGGSEAFF,TGCGCCAGCAGTTCAGGGGGCTCTGAAGCTTTCTTT
.,.,13,TRBJ2-5,TRBV5-6,CASFDREAETQYF,TGTGCCAGCTTTGACAGGGAGGCAGAGACCCAGTACTTC
.,.,14,TRBJ2-1,TRBV25-1,CASSGRDGNNEQFF,TGTGCCAGCAGCGGGCGGGACGGCAACAATGAGCAGTTCTTC
TRBD2,.,16,TRBJ2-1,TRBV11-2,CASSFNASGMRDEQFF,TGTGCCAGCAGCTTTAACGCTAGCGGGATGAGAGATGAGCAGTTCTTC
.,.,13,TRBJ2-7,TRBV7-6,CASSPTLITEQYF,TGTGCCAGCAGCCCTACCTTAATCACCGAGCAGTACTTC
.,once,15,TRBJ2-5,TRBV4-1,CASSHPGHLQETQYF,TGCGCCAGCAGCCACCCGGGACACCTCCAAGAGACCCAGTACTTC
.,.,17,TRBJ2-7,TRBV28,CASSTLEYRARSYEQYF,TGTGCCAGCAGTACATTGGAGTACAGGGCTCGCTCCTACGAGCAGTACTTC
TRBD2,.,14,TRBJ2-7,TRBV9,CASSVGAGGDEQYF,TGTGCCAGCAGCGTGGGAGCGGGAGGGGATGAGCAGTACTTC
TRBD2,.,14,TRBJ2-2,TRBV6-5,CASSRGLAGGELFF,TGTGCCAGCAGTCGAGGACTAGCGGGAGGGGAGCTGTTTTTT
.,.,15,TRBJ2-1,TRBV21-1,CASSKGGRISNEQFF,TGTGCCAGCAGCAAGGGCGGGAGAATAAGCAATGAGCAGTTCTTC
.,.,15,TRBJ1-2,TRBV29-1,CSVGPPGAVCPGYTF,TGCAGCGTTGGGCCCCCAGGGGCGGTCTGTCCTGGCTACACCTTC
.,.,15,TRBJ1-4,TRBV6-6,CASSYPDRTNEKLFF,TGTGCCAGCAGTTACCCGGACAGAACAAATGAAAAACTGTTTTTT
.,few,15,TRBJ2-7,TRBV4-2,CASSQDSAGYYEQYF,TGTGCCAGCAGCCAAGATTCGGCGGGGTACTACGAGCAGTACTTC
TRBD2,.,14,TRBJ2-5,TRBV29-1,CSASGGPDTETQYF,TGCAGCGCCTCGGGGGGTCCAGACACGGAGACCCAGTACTTC
.,once,12,TRBJ1-5,TRBV6-1,CASSAPNQPQHF,TGTGCCAGCAGTGCCCCAAATCAGCCCCAGCATTTT
.,.,12,TRBJ2-1,TRBV7-2,CASSLARNEQFF,TGTGCCAGCAGCTTAGCCCGTAATGAGCAGTTCTTC
TRBD2,.,12,TRBJ2-1,TRBV19,CASGTSGHEQFF,TGTGCCAGTGGGACTAGCGGCCATGAGCAGTTCTTC
TRBD1,.,15,TRBJ2-7,TRBV5-4,CASSEQGAGAYEQYF,TGTGCCAGCAGCGAACAGGGGGCGGGGGCCTACGAGCAGTACTTC
TRBD2,few,12,TRBJ2-1,TRBV10-2,CASNGGSNEQFF,TGCGCCAGCAATGGCGGGAGTAATGAGCAGTTCTTC
TRBD1,.,12,TRBJ1-2,TRBV10-3,CAIGQANYGYTF,TGTGCCATCGGACAGGCTAACTATGGCTACACCTTC
TRBD1,.,14,TRBJ2-5,TRBV5-1,CASSSGTVAETQYF,TGCGCCAGCAGCTCCGGGACAGTCGCAGAGACCCAGTACTTC
.,few,13,TRBJ1-5,TRBV30,CAWRATVREPQHF,TGTGCCTGGAGAGCGACTGTACGGGAGCCCCAGCATTTT
TRBD2,.,16,TRBJ2-1,TRBV19,CASSIPSGRAYDEQFF,TGTGCCAGTAGTATTCCTAGCGGGAGGGCCTATGATGAGCAGTTCTTC
TRBD2,.,18,TRBJ2-5,TRBV7-2,CASSSGPGLAGPGETQYF,TGTGCCAGCAGCTCGGGCCCGGGGCTAGCGGGACCGGGGGAGACCCAGTACTTC
.,once,16,TRBJ2-4,TRBV11-3,CASSLDAQGGKNIQYF,TGTGCCAGCAGCTTAGACGCGCAGGGTGGGAAAAACATTCAGTACTTC
.,.,15,TRBJ2-6,TRBV2,CASRHRDSGANVLTF,TGTGCCAGCAGGCACAGGGATTCGGGGGCCAACGTCCTGACTTTC
TRBD2,.,13,TRBJ2-7,TRBV6-6,CASRKRETDEQYF,TGTGCCAGCAGAAAGCGGGAGACAGACGAGCAGTACTTC
TRBD1,.,14,TRBJ2-1,TRBV14,CASSPWTGPNEQFF,TGTGCCAGCAGCCCTTGGACAGGTCCTAATGAGCAGTTCTTC
TRBD1,.,19,TRBJ1-5,TRBV4-1,CASSPSPGTALYSNQPQHF,TGCGCCAGCAGCCCATCCCCCGGGACAGCGCTGTATAGCAATCAGCCCCAGCATTTT
.,.,16,TRBJ1-2,TRBV7-8,CASSLGDIFYNYGYTF,TGTGCCAGCAGCTTAGGAGACATATTTTATAACTATGGCTACACCTTC
TRBD2,.,15,TRBJ2-1,TRBV11-2,CASSLDSGRWNEQFF,TGTGCCAGCAGCTTAGATAGCGGGAGGTGGAATGAGCAGTTCTTC
.,.,13,TRBJ2-5,TRBV7-9,CASIPNWEETQYF,TGTGCCAGCATCCCCAACTGGGAGGAGACCCAGTACTTC
.,once,16,TRBJ2-7,TRBV6-6,CASSQLMGEVSYEQYF,TGTGCCAGCAGTCAATTAATGGGGGAGGTTTCCTACGAGCAGTACTTC
.,.,17,TRBJ1-3,TRBV9,CASSVEGEMADGDTIYF,TGTGCCAGCAGCGTAGAGGGGGAGATGGCAGATGGAGACACCATATATTTT
.,few,15,TRBJ1-4,TRBV5-1,CASSLTGWVGEKLFF,TGCGCCAGCAGCTTGACAGGGTGGGTCGGTGAAAAACTGTTTTTT
TRBD1,few,16,TRBJ2-2,TRBV4-3,CASSQLDRGSTGELFF,TGCGCCAGCAGCCAACTTGACAGGGGGTCCACCGGGGAGCTGTTTTTT
.,.,15,TRBJ2-3,TRBV4-1,CASSQDPGSTDTQYF,TGCGCCAGCAGCCAAGATCCCGGGAGCACAGATACGCAGTATTTT
.,.,9,TRBJ2-7,TRBV6-8,CAGRVEQYF,TGTGCGGGCAGGGTCGAGCAGTACTTC
TRBD2,.,14,TRBJ2-7,TRBV27,CASSSQSGRGEQYF,TGTGCCAGCAGTTCTCAGAGCGGGAGGGGCGAGCAGTACTTC
.,.,14,TRBJ1-1,TRBV6-5,CASSLARGFTEAFF,TGTGCCAGCAGCCTAGCCAGGGGTTTTACTGAAGCTTTCTTT
TRBD2,.,15,TRBJ2-7,TRBV7-6,CASSFRLAGVNEQYF,TGTGCCAGCAGCTTCAGACTAGCGGGAGTGAACGAGCAGTACTTC
.,.,20,TRBJ1-1,TRBV4-1,CASSPGPLHRDRGMNTEAFF,TGCGCCAGCAGCCCAGGACCCTTACACAGGGATAGAGGAATGAACACTGAAGCTTTCTTT
.,once,14,TRBJ2-2,TRBV19,CASRLAQNTGELFF,TGTGCCAGTAGATTAGCGCAGAACACCGGGGAGCTGTTTTTT
.,.,13,TRBJ2-5,TRBV7-2,CASSAGQQETQYF,TGTGCCAGCAGCGCGGGACAGCAAGAGACCCAGTACTTC
TRBD1,.,14,TRBJ2-2,TRBV19,CASSGTGGSGELFF,TGTGCCAGTAGTGGGACAGGAGGTTCCGGGGAGCTGTTTTTT
.,.,16,TRBJ2-2,TRBV7-2,CASSLVVTRHTGELFF,TGTGCCAGCAGCTTAGTAGTGACTAGGCACACCGGGGAGCTGTTTTTT
.,.,16,TRBJ2-3,TRBV15,CATSRDYRGDTDTQYF,TGTGCCACCAGCAGGGATTACCGGGGAGACACAGATACGCAGTATTTT
.,.,17,TRBJ1-2,TRBV10-3,CAISAFFKQAANYGYTF,TGTGCCATCAGTGCTTTTTTTAAGCAGGCCGCTAACTATGGCTACACCTTC
TRBD2,.,16,TRBJ2-1,TRBV4-3,CASSQGRRTSGDEQFF,TGCGCCAGCAGCCAAGGAAGGCGGACTAGCGGAGATGAGCAGTTCTTC
TRBD2,.,18,TRBJ2-1,TRBV6-1,CASSDRTAGGRTYNEQFF,TGTGCCAGCAGTGACCGAACAGCGGGAGGCCGAACCTACAATGAGCAGTTCTTC
.,few,15,TRBJ1-3,TRBV5-6,CASSFTGPTLNTIYF,TGTGCCAGCAGCTTCACGGGTCCAACCCTCAACACCATATATTTT
.,once,15,TRBJ2-7,TRBV28,CASSLGLGRGEEQYF,TGTGCCAGCAGTTTAGGGTTGGGCAGGGGGGAAGAGCAGTACTTC